These 4 T cell receptor beta chains came from one sample sequenced in a study of neurological immune-mediated disorders (dated by TCRdb to about 2019). The library relied on 5' RACE. TCRdb shows the sequencer as Illumina HiSeq 2500. TCRdb redid the processing of the public reads, applying fastp at Q25 and MiXCR, and retained in-frame beta chains. Entries that share a CDR3 protein sequence are merged under the most common genes and DNA. This sample is represented by about 79,000 distinct CDR3 sequences; 13% to 15% of them were singletons. Approximately 7.5% of the sample belongs to the ten largest clones. The material sequenced was PBMCs. All receptors derive from a woman aged 50 to 65 in good health.

In this sample, this clonotype turned up many times. For the CDR3, the DNA is TGTGCCAGCAGCCGAAACCCTCAGGGGGACACGCAGTATTTT. Its protein product is CASSRNPQGDTQYF. V gene TRBV11-2 combines with J gene TRBJ2-3; the match to TRBD1 covers 7 bases. CDR1 is SGHAT, CDR2 FQNNGV, per germline. With V trimmed by 5 bases and J by 9 bases, 11 bases remained unmatched. This CDR3 comprises 14 residues.

Many counts were recorded for this clonotype. The chain employs TRBV7-8 and TRBJ2-1; 8 nucleotides agree with TRBD2. J was trimmed by 9 bases and V by 1 base; bases with no gene match: 11. The germline CDR1 and CDR2 sequences are SGHVS and FQNEAQ. There are 16 residues in the CDR3. The chain's CDR3 is CASSLVAGGGQSEQFF. CDR3 nucleotide sequence: TGTGCCAGCAGCTTAGTCGCCGGGGGGGGCCAAAGTGAGCAGTTCTTC.

This clonotype was seen ten or more times. The chain has TRBV5-1 and TRBJ2-2; tentatively, D is TRBD2 (6 bases). CDR1 is SGHRS, CDR2 YFSETQ, per germline. This CDR3 is built from 15 residues. Trimming shortened V by 6 bases and J by 4 bases, and 16 bases separated the two germline ends. CDR3 in DNA: TGCGCCAGCAACCCCGGACTGGGGGGCACCGGGGAGCTGTTTTTT. This translates into CASNPGLGGTGELFF. Together with reference TRBV5-1 and TRBJ2-2, the CDR3 gives the full variable domain: KAGVTQTPRYLIKTRGQQVTLSCSPISGHRSVSWYQQTPGQGLQFLFEYFSETQRNKGNFPGRFSGRQFSNSRSEMNVSTLELGDSALYLCASNPGLGGTGELFFGEGSRLTVL.

This clonotype has at least ten counts. The J gene is TRBJ2-1, the V gene TRBV4-1; 7 positions agree with TRBD1. The CDR3 length is 17 residues. CDR1 and CDR2 from the germline V gene are MGHRA and YSYEKL. Losses at the gene ends were 4 bases for V and 2 bases for J; bases not matched to a gene: 11. CDR3 DNA: TGCGCCAGCAGCCCCCGGACCACAGGGGATACCTACAATGAGCAGTTCTTC. Residues: CASSPRTTGDTYNEQFF.